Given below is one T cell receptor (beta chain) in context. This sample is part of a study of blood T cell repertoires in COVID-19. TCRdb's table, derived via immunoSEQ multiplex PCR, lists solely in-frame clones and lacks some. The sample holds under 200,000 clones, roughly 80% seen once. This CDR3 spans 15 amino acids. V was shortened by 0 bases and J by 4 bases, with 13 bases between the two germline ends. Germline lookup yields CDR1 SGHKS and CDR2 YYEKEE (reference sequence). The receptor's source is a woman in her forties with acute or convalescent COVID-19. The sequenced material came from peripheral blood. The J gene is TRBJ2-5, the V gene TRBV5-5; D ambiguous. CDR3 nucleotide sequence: TGTGCCAGCAGCTTGGTGCCAGGTGTCGGAGAGACCCAGTACTTC. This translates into CASSLVPGVGETQYF. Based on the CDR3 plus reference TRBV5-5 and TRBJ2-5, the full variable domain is DAGVTQSPTHLIKTRGQQVTLRCSPISGHKSVSWYQQVLGQGPQFIFQYYEKEERGRGNFPDRFSARQFPNYSSELNVNALLLGDSALYLCASSLVPGVGETQYFGPGTRLLVL.